The present T cell receptor (beta chain) was sequenced within a study of cytomegalovirus exposure and HLA in healthy donors (dated by TCRdb to between 2016 and 2019). Notes on the research overall: According to an earlier analysis of a few hundred of the donors, about 170 million T cells yielded over 90 million unique TCR beta sequences and approximately 300 Gb of sequence data. Besides the first cohort of approximately 670 subjects, a separate validation cohort made up of 120 or so different subjects was used. A later analysis re-analyzed previously published TCR beta repertoires from approximately 670 donors and added high-resolution HLA genotyping to study TCR occurrence patterns. The study aimed to test whether signatures of past pathogen exposure could be identified by cataloging public T cell receptors. A later genetic analysis took genome-wide SNP genotypes for 398 of the 666 donors and used that subset as a discovery cohort. Typing coverage varied by locus: about 629-630 donors for A, B, C, DRB1 and DQB1; approximately 520 for DQA1; about 600 for DPA1; fewer than 480 for DPB1. The study profiled the T cell repertoires of around 700 subjects by immunosequencing and related them to cytomegalovirus serostatus. HLA typing included class I and class II loci at four-digit resolution. Rather than drawing on any new phenotypic data, the later analysis identified candidate immune exposures from TCR beta sequences and the way those sequences occurred across donors. The study combined high-throughput TCR immunosequencing, statistical association of individual TCRs with disease status, and machine learning to predict cytomegalovirus infection status. The genetic ancestry cluster associated with self-reported Caucasian donors included about 84% of the roughly 400 genotyped donors. An earlier analysis of 587 of the donors used high-throughput TCR beta sequencing to judge whether each TCR beta V gene segment behaved as functional or pseudogenic. Donor age, sex, ethnicity and CMV serostatus were compiled together with the repertoire data. Roughly 5 DR-DQ haplotypes were handled as single units for association and clustering, since linkage in the cohort was strong. An early release that covered more than 550 HLA-typed donors contained 250 to 350 gigabases of sequencing data and 70 million to 100 million unique TCR sequences. Every discovery cohort repertoire had been produced on one sequencing platform. Among about 370 genotyped donors of the cohort, an average of approximately 240,000 unique TCR beta nucleotide sequences was sequenced per donor, of which about 18% were non-productive.

The CDR1 and CDR2 encoded by the germline V gene are MNHEY and SVGAGI. The germline ends are 11 bases apart after V is trimmed by 4 bases and J by 8 bases. Reading from cysteine to phenylalanine, the CDR3 counts 12 amino acids. This entry keeps only the CDR3 DNA: 36 bases, framed from base 1. Of note for this clone: Its antigen is unknown. No much larger clone is present one base from it, and per-base qualities are unavailable.

The full study reports these points: Because counts were too low, seventeen rarely observed V segments, including chromosome 9 orphons, were excluded from the earlier analysis of some 590 of the donors. CMV serostatus was the only immune exposure information available for the cohort. A later analysis found that HLA-associated TCR beta chains were more clonally expanded and had lower generation probabilities than equally common non-associated chains. A later analysis found that TCR association rates varied across HLA loci, with DRB1 alleles showing the most associated TCRs and HLA-C alleles the fewest. The authors suggested that the approach could potentially be extended to other disease states and immunological phenotypes. Compared with the roughly 720-donor mean, donors in an Asian-associated ancestry cluster had fewer N-insertions in productive TCRs, according to a later genetic analysis. At a false discovery rate of 0.05, a later analysis linked 15,000 to 20,000 TCR beta sequences to specific HLA alleles. The classifier was reported to diagnose cytomegalovirus status with high specificity and sensitivity in both the original cohort and the validation cohort. Linkage disequilibrium might explain the correlated functional status among segregating V segments, but an unknown experimental factor could not be ruled out. A further reported finding was that TCR beta sequences accurately predicted the HLA-A and HLA-B alleles for most subjects in the first cohort. Most TCR sequences were seen in very few donors, while some public TCRs were found in many individuals. In vitro tests confirmed that three of the cytomegalovirus-associated TCR beta chains recognize cytomegalovirus antigens. An earlier analysis of approximately 530 of the donors showed that most TCR beta V segments appeared in productive rearrangements either about 87% or about 30% of the time, which broadly matched IMGT annotations. In a later analysis, most CMV-associated TCR beta chains were found to appear HLA-restricted, with HLA associations seemingly driven largely by CMV exposure. When HLA alleles, especially DR and DQ, strongly co-occurred, TCR associations were difficult to assign to individual alleles. The sequencing pipeline was judged likely to have produced a cluster of highly shared sequence variants as a technical artifact. Because HLA typing was missing for some donors at each locus, association tests included only the typed subset. Several of the top co-occurrence clusters appeared to be linked to parvovirus B19, influenza, CMV and Epstein-Barr virus, according to a later analysis. The 87-base-pair reads could not distinguish some IMGT-functional V segments, including TRBV6-2 and TRBV6-3, so those segments were excluded. A later genetic analysis associated a missense DCLRE1C variant with V-gene and J-gene trimming of TCR beta chains, and an independent cohort replicated the association. In the study, 164 TCR beta chains were listed as associated with cytomegalovirus. Only TCR beta chains were sequenced in this cohort, and the absence of alpha or paired-chain data limited detectable features. The presence/absence analyses assumed that sequencing depth was roughly uniform across donors, and that assumption may not be true.

Library method: the immunoSEQ multiplex PCR assay. For the multiplex PCR, a mixture combining 60 forward primers for TCR Vbeta segments and 13 reverse primers for TCR Jbeta segments was used. A multiplex PCR assay on genomic DNA amplified the CDR3 region of rearranged TCR beta genes. The amplified TCR beta libraries were sequenced on the Illumina HiSeq System as 87-base-pair reads. The paper's data handling went like this. Across the 500 to 700 repertoires, a later analysis counted approximately 75 million unique TCR beta chains, 8.5 million to 12 million of which were shared by at least two donors. Raw reads were error-corrected and collapsed into unique sequences with a nearest-neighbor algorithm that merged closely related sequences to remove PCR and sequencing errors. Alignment of CDR3 sequences to IMGT reference sequences was used to assign V, D and J gene segments. For a sequence to be retained, at least a six-nucleotide match to both a V gene segment and a J gene segment was required. A rearrangement counted as productive if the CDR3 had no stop codons and remained in frame with V and J, and every other rearrangement counted as non-productive. Following IMGT convention, CDR3 was defined as the stretch from the second conserved V-encoded cysteine up to the conserved J-encoded phenylalanine. Sequences without an unambiguous match to a single V gene segment were excluded from the earlier analysis of over 500 of the donors. In an earlier analysis of 450 to 750 of the donors, a V segment was called functional when productive rearrangements were above 56.7%, and segregating when the standard deviation between donors exceeded 5%. To diagnose cytomegalovirus status from the catalog of TCR beta chain sequences, a statistical classification framework was built. A later analysis assigned V and J genes by comparing TCR nucleotide sequences with IMGT/GENE-DB human TR gene sequences. In a later analysis, CDR3 sequences and most-parsimonious VDJ recombination scenarios were assigned using the TCRdist pipeline. In a later analysis, each TCR beta chain was defined by its CDR3 amino acid sequence together with its V-gene family, and reads without a unique V-gene family were excluded. As a way to deal with suspected cross-contamination and a sequencing artifact, a later analysis dropped 450 to 700 nucleotide sequences that were highly shared and had low generation probability. In a later analysis, a clonal expansion index was calculated for each public chain from normalized within-repertoire ranks of inferred template counts. Generation probabilities in a later analysis came from a VDJ recombination model fitted to out-of-frame rearrangements, and those results were checked against IGoR. In a later analysis, hypergeometric tests were used to score TCR-TCR, TCR-HLA and TCR-CMV co-occurrence, with a repertoire-size bias correction applied to TCR pairs. To estimate false discovery rates, a later analysis permuted the HLA or CMV assignments 20 times. In a later analysis, co-occurring TCRs were grouped with DBSCAN, and TCRdist sequence similarity was added when clustering was performed within HLA-allele-positive subsets. Repertoires with fewer than 30,000 or more than 120,000 public chains were left out of co-occurrence clustering, as were a handful of repertoires with anomalous nucleotide sharing. TCRdb re-hosts the immuneACCESS table, in-frame sequences only. Its copies lack some clones; in the studies checked, an unresolved V gene accounts for under half of them, and the cause for the rest is not known. The D gene and trimming were derived from the DNA, and the V and J assignments and clone size from that table. The sample table contains a few hundred thousand clones; only one count was recorded for 83% of them. About 1.4% of the sample comes from the top ten.

The cohort comprised around 700 healthy bone marrow donors. At the time of sampling, every cohort member was nominally healthy, though immune exposures that went unrecorded were likely present. The donor tested CMV seronegative and was one of the 352 seronegative cohort members. Each donor provided a peripheral blood sample, and peripheral blood mononuclear cells were used for TCR beta sequencing. Genomic DNA extraction from the blood cell samples was performed with the Qiagen DNeasy Blood Extraction Kit. This TCR was sampled from a girl aged 10-17 years in good health and CMV-seronegative. The source material was PBMCs. The sequence links TRBV6-5 to TRBJ1-2; the D gene lacks a confident call. The CDR3 reads CASSSSLGGYTF. The base sequence is TGTGCCAGCAGTTCCTCCCTCGGGGGCTACACCTTC.